The 16 T cell receptor beta chains listed next were all sequenced from one sample in a study of blood T cell repertoires in COVID-19. Produced via immunoSEQ multiplex PCR; TCRdb's table is partial and in-frame only. The sample lists 270,000 or so clones; roughly 84% were seen once. The sequencing sample was made of peripheral blood. The receptor source for this set is a human donor with COVID-19, enrolled during active disease. The donor label of this sample is uncertain.

The rearrangement uses TRBV9 and TRBJ1-4, with D maybe TRBD1 (5 bases). Germline CDR1 and CDR2: SGDLS and YYNGEE. Trimming removed 4 bases at V and 4 bases at J, with 14 bases between. The CDR3 contains 15 residues. CDR3 in DNA: TGTGCCAGCAGCCCTCGGGACTCCTTTAATGAAAAACTGTTTTTT. Protein: CASSPRDSFNEKLFF.

Regarding this clone: One base away lies a much larger clone, so this may be a sequencing read error. Within the sample, other DNA sequences also encode this same CDR3. The rearrangement links TRBV5-4 to TRBJ1-1; perhaps TRBD1 as D (5 bases). The CDR3 runs to 13 residues. Trimming left V 2 bases short and J 1 base short, with 6 bases between. Per germline, CDR1 SGHNT and CDR2 YYREEE (reference sequence). The CDR3 loop reads CASSFGQNTEAFF. Here the CDR3 DNA reads TGTGCCAGCAGCTTCGGACAGAACACTGAAGCTTTCTTT. Filled out from reference TRBV5-4 and TRBJ1-1, the complete variable domain reads ETGVTQSPTHLIKTRGQQVTLRCSSQSGHNTVSWYQQALGQGPQFIFQYYREEENGRGNFPPRFSGLQFPNYSSELNVNALELDDSALYLCASSFGQNTEAFFGQGTRLTVV.

The rearrangement uses TRBV19 and TRBJ2-7; 10 bases line up with TRBD2. This CDR3 has 16 residues. The ends lost 4 bases at V and 0 bases at J; junction bases unmatched: 6. The germline gives CDR1 LNHDA, CDR2 SQIVND (reference sequence). CDR3 region: CASSSSRTSGSYEQYF. The CDR3 region has the DNA TGTGCCAGTAGTAGCTCGAGGACTAGCGGCTCCTACGAGCAGTACTTC.

The rearrangement links TRBV11-2 to TRBJ2-3; TRBD2 matches 8 bases. This CDR3 comprises 16 residues. V shed 1 base and J 4 bases; nucleotides not matched to a gene: 7. Germline V gene lookup returns CDR1 SGHAT and CDR2 FQNNGV. The CDR3 loop reads CASSLVFSGNADTQYF. The CDR3 DNA sequence: TGTGCCAGCAGCTTAGTTTTTAGCGGGAATGCAGATACGCAGTATTTT.

The J gene is TRBJ2-7, the V gene TRBV19, with 9 bases aligning to TRBD1. The CDR3 covers 18 residues. V dropped 4 bases and J dropped 0; count of bases not matched to a gene: 13. Germline V CDR1 and CDR2: LNHDA, SQIVND (reference sequence). CDR3 residues: CASSTPEDRGRSSYEQYF. As DNA, the CDR3 is TGTGCCAGTAGTACCCCCGAGGACAGGGGCCGGAGCTCCTACGAGCAGTACTTC.

V usage is TRBV28 and J usage is TRBJ1-1; D is uncertain. Trimming left V 7 bases short and J 3 bases short, with 15 bases between. The CDR3 loop spans 14 amino acids. CDR1 is MDHEN and CDR2 is SYDVKM in the germline V gene. CDR3 bases: TGTGCCAGCACTCCCCCGGGTGGGTACACTGAAGCTTTCTTT. Its translation: CASTPPGGYTEAFF.

The V call is TRBV3-1 (or the pseudogene TRBV3-2), the J call TRBJ2-2, with D unclear. The CDR3 is 15 amino acids. Trimming pared 5 bases from V and 4 bases from J, leaving 14 bases between. Germline assignment: CDR1 LGHDT and CDR2 YNNKEL (reference sequence). The CDR3 DNA is TGTGCCAGCAGCAGAGATTTCACAGCCACCGGGGAGCTGTTTTTT. The encoded protein is CASSRDFTATGELFF.

The rearrangement joins TRBV6-2 or TRBV6-3 to TRBJ1-2, with 8 bases identical to TRBD1. V lost 5 bases and J lost 4; bases outside the gene matches: 6. This CDR3 is built from 14 residues. Per germline, CDR1 MNHEY and CDR2 SVGEGT. The CDR3 loop reads CASSPGQERYGYTF. CDR3 DNA: TGTGCCAGCAGTCCGGGACAGGAGCGCTATGGCTACACCTTC.

CDR3 amino acids: CASRLGGNQPQHF. The CDR3 region has the DNA TGTGCCAGCAGATTGGGCGGGAATCAGCCCCAGCATTTT. This chain uses TRBV12-3 or TRBV12-4 with TRBJ1-5, with no clear D. CDR3 length: 13 residues. V was trimmed by 6 bases and J by 4 bases, leaving 10 bases between them.

The J gene is TRBJ2-2, the V gene TRBV29-1, with D hard to call. Germline V gene data show CDR1 as SQVTM and CDR2 as ANQGSEA. Trimming left V 3 bases short and J 8 bases short, with 13 bases between. This CDR3 has 13 residues. The CDR3: CSVDERGAGELFF. CDR3 bases: TGCAGCGTTGACGAGAGAGGAGCAGGGGAGCTGTTTTTT.

The V and J genes are TRBV27 and TRBJ2-1, with D perhaps TRBD1 (6 bases). Trimming removed 6 bases at V and 5 bases at J, with 11 bases between. The CDR3 is 13 amino acids. Germline CDR1 and CDR2: MNHEY and SMNVEV (reference sequence). CDR3 amino acids: CASRTGTNNEQFF. The CDR3 coding sequence is TGTGCCAGCAGAACCGGGACAAACAATGAGCAGTTCTTC.

The table lists this clone with a count of one. V usage is TRBV19 and J usage is TRBJ2-7; maybe TRBD2 (6 bases). Trimming took 10 bases from V and 0 from J, leaving 22 bases between them. Germline assignment: CDR1 LNHDA and CDR2 SQIVND (reference sequence). This CDR3 has 16 residues. CDR3 in amino acids: CATKPSLGGSSYEQYF. For the CDR3, the DNA is TGTGCCACTAAGCCCTCCCTCGGGGGAAGCTCCTACGAGCAGTACTTC.

The chain combines TRBV6-5 with TRBJ1-5; 8 nucleotides match TRBD1. The J segment lost 3 bases and the V segment lost 5 bases, leaving 3 bases of the junction unmatched. The CDR3 contains 14 residues. Germline V gives CDR1 MNHEY, CDR2 SVGAGI. CDR3 nucleotide sequence: TGTGCCAGCAGTCAGACAGGGGTCAATCAGCCCCAGCATTTT. This codes for CASSQTGVNQPQHF.

V and J are TRBV4-3 and TRBJ1-4; 9 nucleotides align to TRBD1. With 4 bases clipped from V and 0 bases from J, the junction kept 6 bases outside the gene matches. This CDR3 comprises 17 residues. CDR1 and CDR2 from the germline V gene are LGHNA and YSLEER. The CDR3, as DNA: TGCGCCAGCAGCCCACAGGGGGCTGGGGCAACTAATGAAAAACTGTTTTTT. It is translated as CASSPQGAGATNEKLFF.

This rearrangement joins TRBV4-1 to TRBJ2-1; TRBD2 agrees at 13 bases. Germline V gives CDR1 MGHRA, CDR2 YSYEKL. V lost 1 base, J lost 9 bases, and 12 bases stayed unmatched. This CDR3 is built from 18 residues. For the CDR3, the DNA is TGCGCCAGCAGCCAAGGCACTTCCGGGACTAGCGGGAAATTTGAGCAGTTCTTC. This sequence encodes CASSQGTSGTSGKFEQFF.

V usage is TRBV18 and J usage is TRBJ2-1, with 10 bases fitting TRBD2. The germline V gene encodes CDR1 KGHSH and CDR2 LQKENI. Trimming removed 3 bases from V and 5 bases from J; junction bases left unmatched: 1. There are 14 residues in the CDR3. This CDR3 is CASSPLAGDNEQFF. The CDR3 region has the DNA TGTGCCAGCTCACCTCTAGCGGGGGACAATGAGCAGTTCTTC.